Presented here are 32 T cell receptor beta chains from one specimen sequenced in a study of shared clonotypes between healthy human individuals. Clones were read by immunoSEQ multiplex PCR, and TCRdb kept only the in-frame ones, dropping some. The sample holds some 470,000 clones, 75% to 85% seen once. Sequences were obtained from PBMCs. All receptors come from a woman in her thirties or forties in good health. Some clones in this sample may be carry-over from other donors' samples.

This sequence joins TRBV4-2 and TRBJ2-7; TRBD2 matches 9 bases. Germline CDR1 reads LGHNA; CDR2 reads YNFKEQ. The V segment lost 1 base and the J segment 2 bases; nucleotides outside the gene matches: 3. The CDR3 loop spans 15 amino acids. The CDR3 DNA reads as TGTGCCAGCAGCCAAGCCGGGACTAGCCCCTACGAGCAGTACTTC. Protein sequence: CASSQAGTSPYEQYF.

In its sample, this clone was seen once. J is TRBJ2-7 and V is TRBV11-2; TRBD2 might be the D (6 bases). Deletions cut 0 bases from V and 3 bases from J, with 9 bases between. From germline, CDR1 is SGHAT and CDR2 FQNNGV. CDR3 length: 14 residues. In DNA, the CDR3 is TGTGCCAGCAGCTTAGATCGGGAGCACTACGAGCAGTACTTC. It translates to CASSLDREHYEQYF.

Worth noting for this clone: The same CDR3 can be traced to other DNA sequences in this sample. The chain combines TRBV28 with TRBJ1-2; 7 bases line up with TRBD1. This CDR3 is built from 13 residues. With 1 base clipped from V and 4 bases from J, the junction kept 0 bases outside the gene matches. The germline CDR1 and CDR2 sequences are MDHEN and SYDVKM. CDR3 amino acids: CASSLSGGYGYTF. In DNA form, the CDR3 reads TGTGCCAGCAGTTTATCAGGGGGCTATGGCTACACCTTC.

The gene calls are TRBV21-1 and TRBJ2-1; TRBD1 is taken as the D call from the table, unchecked against the DNA. TRBV21-1 is a documented pseudogene. This CDR3 has 16 amino acids. Here the CDR3 reads CASSNGEDRVYNEQFF. The CDR3 coding sequence is TGTGCCAGCAGCAATGGGGAGGACAGGGTTTACAATGAGCAGTTCTTC.

V usage is TRBV2 and J usage is TRBJ2-7, with 9 bases fitting TRBD1. V dropped 6 bases and J dropped 6; count of bases not matched to a gene: 6. Per the germline V gene, CDR1 is SNHLY and CDR2 is FYNNEI. The CDR3 consists of 13 residues. The chain's CDR3 is CASSATGGGEQYF. CDR3 DNA sequence: TGTGCCAGCAGCGCAACAGGGGGCGGCGAGCAGTACTTC.

The CDR3 nucleotides read TGTGCCAGCAGAAATAGCGGGAGGGCAGACGAGCAGTACTTC. Translation: CASRNSGRADEQYF. The chain has TRBV27 and TRBJ2-7; 11 bases map to TRBD2. V trimming: 6 bases; J trimming: 5 bases; junction bases outside the gene matches: 6. CDR1 MNHEY and CDR2 SMNVEV come from the germline V gene (reference sequence). The CDR3 sequence is 14 residues long.

This clone occurred many times. In the same sample, other DNA sequences code for this CDR3. This chain links TRBV2 with TRBJ1-1, with D unresolved. This CDR3 contains 12 residues. Germline V gene sequence: CDR1 SNHLY, CDR2 FYNNEI. Trimming removed 5 bases from V and 3 bases from J, with 7 bases in between. CDR3 sequence (DNA): TGTGCCAGCAGTTGGACTTACACTGAAGCTTTCTTT. This gives the protein CASSWTYTEAFF.

This chain links TRBV11-2 with TRBJ1-1; D ambiguous. Trimming cost V 5 bases and J 8 bases, with 18 bases left between them. The CDR3 length is 14 residues. In germline, CDR1 is SGHAT, CDR2 FQNNGV. Here the CDR3 reads CASSRAKQWPEAFF. CDR3 bases: TGTGCCAGCAGCCGAGCAAAACAGTGGCCCGAAGCTTTCTTT. Complete variable domain (other parts from reference TRBV11-2 and TRBJ1-1): EAGVAQSPRYKIIEKRQSVAFWCNPISGHATLYWYQQILGQGPKLLIQFQNNGVVDDSQLPKDRFSAERLKGVDSTLKIQPAKLEDSAVYLCASSRAKQWPEAFFGQGTRLTVV.

This chain joins TRBV6-1 and TRBJ2-7; a possible D gene is TRBD2 (7 bases). The germline V gene encodes CDR1 MNHNS and CDR2 SASEGT. The CDR3 covers 15 residues. V was trimmed by 5 bases and J by 7 bases, leaving 21 bases between them. The CDR3: CASSRRAGAPGEQYF. As DNA, the CDR3 is TGTGCCAGCAGTCGACGGGCGGGGGCTCCTGGGGAGCAGTACTTC.

J is TRBJ1-5 and V is TRBV7-9, with D unresolved. This CDR3 region has 12 residues. The V end lost 5 bases, the J end lost 9 bases, and 11 bases lay between the germline ends. The germline gives CDR1 SEHNR, CDR2 FQNEAQ (reference sequence). CDR3: CASSNSGSPQHF. Here the CDR3 DNA reads TGTGCCAGCAGCAACAGTGGGTCGCCCCAGCATTTT.

The chain couples TRBV4-1 to TRBJ1-4; possibly TRBD1 for D (5 bases). The CDR3 covers 15 residues. V was trimmed by 1 base and J by 5 bases, leaving 11 bases between them. The germline V gene encodes CDR1 MGHRA and CDR2 YSYEKL. For the CDR3, the DNA is TGCGCCAGCAGCCAAGGACAGCGCCTAAATGAAAAACTGTTTTTT. Amino acid sequence: CASSQGQRLNEKLFF.

V gene TRBV7-2 combines with J gene TRBJ2-7; 12 bases match TRBD2. The CDR3 is made up of 16 amino acids. Germline trimming cut 2 bases from V and 7 bases from J; bases unmatched to any gene: 9. Germline assignment: CDR1 SGHTA and CDR2 FQGNSA. The DNA for the CDR3 is TGTGCCAGCAGCTTATCCCGGGGACTAGCGGGCAGGGAGCAGTACTTC. Translation: CASSLSRGLAGREQYF. The full variable domain, rest sourced from reference TRBV7-2 and TRBJ2-7, is GAGVSQSPSNKVTEKGKDVELRCDPISGHTALYWYRQSLGQGLEFLIYFQGNSAPDKSGLPSDRFSAERTGGSVSTLTIQRTQQEDSAVYLCASSLSRGLAGREQYFGPGTRLTVT.

Comments on this clone: With a far larger clone one base away, a read error is the likely cause. The chain carries TRBV30 and TRBJ1-3; no reliable D call. V was shortened by 5 bases and J by 0 bases, with 8 bases between the two germline ends. Germline values: CDR1 GTSNPN, CDR2 SVGIG (reference sequence). This CDR3 is 13 amino acids long. CDR3 in DNA: TGTGCCTGGCACGTATTCTCTGGAAACACCATATATTTT. This encodes CAWHVFSGNTIYF.

About this clone itself: Other DNA sequences in this specimen translate into the identical CDR3. J is TRBJ2-1 and V is TRBV5-1; D remains ambiguous. The CDR3 has 13 amino acids. V lost 0 bases, J lost 5 bases, and 6 bases lay in between. From germline, CDR1 is SGHRS and CDR2 YFSETQ. Here the CDR3 reads CASSLDRNNEQFF. The CDR3 DNA follows: TGCGCCAGCAGCTTGGATAGGAACAATGAGCAGTTCTTC.

This chain joins TRBV19 and TRBJ2-7, with unresolved D. CDR1 LNHDA and CDR2 SQIVND come from the germline V gene (reference sequence). The CDR3 length is 11 residues. V was clipped by 7 bases and J by 2 bases, with 6 bases between them. CDR3 protein: CASTGAYEQYF. CDR3 sequence (DNA): TGTGCCAGTACGGGCGCCTACGAGCAGTACTTC.

The sample holds many counts of this clone. This chain uses TRBV7-2 with TRBJ2-1, with D maybe TRBD1 (6 bases). In germline, CDR1 is SGHTA, CDR2 FQGNSA. The CDR3 loop spans 12 amino acids. The V and J ends lost 7 bases and 16 bases respectively, with 20 bases between them. The CDR3 here is CASTLVLGHYFF. CDR3 DNA: TGTGCCAGCACCCTAGTGCTGGGACATTATTTCTTC.

The chain has TRBV7-3 and TRBJ2-7, with 9 bases identical to TRBD1. The trim removed 5 bases at V and 5 bases at J, leaving 10 bases unmatched. CDR1 is SGHTA and CDR2 is FQGTGA in the germline V gene. The CDR3 length is 15 residues. As DNA, the CDR3 is TGTGCCAGCAGCCCCTGGACAGGGGATTTCGACGAGCAGTACTTC. Translation: CASSPWTGDFDEQYF. Full variable domain (outside the CDR3, taken from reference TRBV7-3 and TRBJ2-7): GAGVSQTPSNKVTEKGKYVELRCDPISGHTALYWYRQSLGQGPEFLIYFQGTGAADDSGLPNDRFFAVRPEGSVSTLKIQRTERGDSAVYLCASSPWTGDFDEQYFGPGTRLTVT.

The chain links TRBV5-1 to TRBJ2-3, with TRBD2 matching 7 bases. There are 15 residues in the CDR3. Germline values: CDR1 SGHRS, CDR2 YFSETQ. V dropped 0 bases and J dropped 4; count of bases not matched to a gene: 5. The CDR3 DNA follows: TGCGCCAGCAGCTTGGAAGGCGGGAGCGCAGATACGCAGTATTTT. It encodes CASSLEGGSADTQYF.

This clone was found once. V and J are TRBV15 and TRBJ2-7; the match to TRBD2 covers 12 bases. Germline CDR1 reads LNHNV; CDR2 reads YYDKDF (reference sequence). V was clipped by 3 bases and J by 3 bases; unmatched bases: 6. This CDR3 has 16 amino acids. The CDR3 loop reads CATSRAGLAGNYEQYF. The CDR3 bases are TGTGCCACCAGCAGGGCCGGACTAGCGGGAAACTACGAGCAGTACTTC.

CDR3 bases: TGTGCCAGCAGCTGGGACAGGGGAGACGAGCAGTACTTC. It specifies CASSWDRGDEQYF. The chain recombines TRBV7-8 with TRBJ2-7; 10 bases line up with TRBD1. Per germline, CDR1 SGHVS and CDR2 FQNEAQ. The CDR3 spans 13 residues. The V and J ends lost 4 bases and 5 bases, in that order; junction bases with no gene match: 2.

This chain joins TRBV28 and TRBJ2-5; 7 positions match TRBD2. The CDR3 extends over 14 amino acids. Germline V gene sequence: CDR1 MDHEN, CDR2 SYDVKM. V was pared by 10 bases and J by 1 base, with 9 bases of the junction left unmatched. CDR3 sequence reads: CATGRDPVQETQYF. The CDR3 DNA follows: TGTGCCACTGGGAGGGACCCTGTCCAAGAGACCCAGTACTTC.

Only one count was recorded for this clone. V is TRBV7-3 and J is TRBJ2-3; D may be TRBD1 (5 bases). This CDR3 has 13 amino acids. Trimming shortened V by 8 bases and J by 0 bases, and 9 bases separated the two germline ends. Germline lookup yields CDR1 SGHTA and CDR2 FQGTGA. The chain's CDR3 is CASGAYSTDTQYF. The CDR3 DNA sequence: TGTGCCAGCGGGGCTTATAGCACAGATACGCAGTATTTT. The variable domain in full, with the rest retrieved from reference TRBV7-3 and TRBJ2-3, is GAGVSQTPSNKVTEKGKYVELRCDPISGHTALYWYRQSLGQGPEFLIYFQGTGAADDSGLPNDRFFAVRPEGSVSTLKIQRTERGDSAVYLCASGAYSTDTQYFGPGTRLTVL.

The J gene is TRBJ2-7, the V gene TRBV5-1, with D hard to call. Trimming pared 0 bases from V and 6 bases from J, leaving 7 bases between. This CDR3 spans 12 amino acids. Germline V gene lookup returns CDR1 SGHRS and CDR2 YFSETQ. This chain's CDR3 is CASSLERSEQYF. The CDR3 DNA follows: TGCGCCAGCAGCTTGGAAAGGAGCGAGCAGTACTTC. Looking up the rest from reference TRBV5-1 and TRBJ2-7 gives the full variable domain: KAGVTQTPRYLIKTRGQQVTLSCSPISGHRSVSWYQQTPGQGLQFLFEYFSETQRNKGNFPGRFSGRQFSNSRSEMNVSTLELGDSALYLCASSLERSEQYFGPGTRLTVT.

The sample holds one count of this clone. CDR3 sequence reads: CASSSRRTGSTDTQYF. The CDR3 region has the DNA TGTGCCAGCAGCTCCCGTCGGACGGGAAGCACAGATACGCAGTATTTT. This chain links TRBV7-2 with TRBJ2-3; maybe TRBD2 (5 bases). Per the germline V gene, CDR1 is SGHTA and CDR2 is FQGNSA. The CDR3 spans 16 residues. V gave up 4 bases and J gave up 0 bases, with 14 bases separating them.

This clone was observed many times. This sequence joins TRBV7-2 and TRBJ2-2; D is possibly TRBD2 (5 bases). Germline lookup yields CDR1 SGHTA and CDR2 FQGNSA. The V and J ends lost 5 bases and 5 bases respectively, with 12 bases between them. The CDR3 runs to 14 residues. The CDR3 protein is CASSPRGWTGELFF. The CDR3 DNA reads TGTGCCAGCAGCCCCCGGGGATGGACCGGGGAGCTGTTTTTT.

V and J are TRBV10-2 and TRBJ2-7, with 9 bases aligning to TRBD1. V gave up 7 bases and J gave up 1 base; unmatched junction bases: 5. The CDR3 contains 14 residues. Germline CDR1 reads WSHSY; CDR2 reads SAAADI. CDR3 in DNA: TGCGCCAGCACCGACAGGGGGTTATCCTACGAGCAGTACTTC. Translation gives CASTDRGLSYEQYF.

The rearrangement joins TRBV28 to TRBJ2-7; a possible D gene is TRBD1 (6 bases). Germline lookup yields CDR1 MDHEN and CDR2 SYDVKM. Trimming removed 7 bases from V and 2 bases from J, with 12 bases in between. The CDR3 is 13 residues long. The CDR3 DNA reads as TGTGCCAGCAACCAGGGGTCCACCTACGAGCAGTACTTC. Protein sequence: CASNQGSTYEQYF.

The chain uses TRBV11-2 and TRBJ2-7; D is perhaps TRBD1 (6 bases). The CDR3 is made up of 16 amino acids. Germline lookup yields CDR1 SGHAT and CDR2 FQNNGV. V lost 2 bases and J 0 bases, leaving 14 bases between the germline ends. Here the CDR3 reads CASSLPGQFASYEQYF. The CDR3 nucleotides read TGTGCCAGCAGCTTACCCGGACAGTTCGCCTCCTACGAGCAGTACTTC. The entire variable domain, with the rest obtained from reference TRBV11-2 and TRBJ2-7, is as follows: EAGVAQSPRYKIIEKRQSVAFWCNPISGHATLYWYQQILGQGPKLLIQFQNNGVVDDSQLPKDRFSAERLKGVDSTLKIQPAKLEDSAVYLCASSLPGQFASYEQYFGPGTRLTVT.

The chain joins TRBV4-3 to TRBJ2-7; no firm D call. V shed 0 bases and J shed 1 base, with 16 bases lying between them. CDR3 size: 17 residues. Germline CDR1 and CDR2: LGHNA and YSLEER. CDR3 nucleotides: TGCGCCAGCAGCCAAGATCTTCAGGACGAAACTTCCTACGAGCAGTACTTC. Amino acids: CASSQDLQDETSYEQYF.

As concerns this clone: Germline and junction disagree at one end, which may indicate a read error. In the same sample, other DNA sequences code for this CDR3. The chain has TRBV19 and TRBJ1-2; possibly TRBD1 for D (5 bases). Germline loops: CDR1 LNHDA, CDR2 SQIVND (reference sequence). The CDR3 is made up of 13 amino acids. DNA of the CDR3: TGTGCCAGTAGTCCCGACGGGGACTACGGCTACACCTTC. This encodes CASSPDGDYGYTF.

The chain couples TRBV5-7 to TRBJ1-3; no clear D gene. TRBV5-7 carries the ORF label, with uncertain function. Deletions cut 4 bases from V and 6 bases from J, with 20 bases between. The CDR3 runs to 16 residues. CDR3 loop: CASSLALPVPSNTIYF. The CDR3 nucleotides read TGTGCCAGCAGCCTAGCCCTTCCAGTGCCCTCAAACACCATATATTTT.

V gene TRBV6-1 combines with J gene TRBJ1-3; 10 nucleotides align to TRBD1. This CDR3 has 15 amino acids. CDR1 MNHNS and CDR2 SASEGT come from the germline V gene. Germline trimming cut 4 bases from V and 3 bases from J; bases unmatched to any gene: 3. In DNA, the CDR3 is TGTGCCAGCAGTGGCCGGACAGGGGGTGGAAACACCATATATTTT. Protein sequence: CASSGRTGGGNTIYF.